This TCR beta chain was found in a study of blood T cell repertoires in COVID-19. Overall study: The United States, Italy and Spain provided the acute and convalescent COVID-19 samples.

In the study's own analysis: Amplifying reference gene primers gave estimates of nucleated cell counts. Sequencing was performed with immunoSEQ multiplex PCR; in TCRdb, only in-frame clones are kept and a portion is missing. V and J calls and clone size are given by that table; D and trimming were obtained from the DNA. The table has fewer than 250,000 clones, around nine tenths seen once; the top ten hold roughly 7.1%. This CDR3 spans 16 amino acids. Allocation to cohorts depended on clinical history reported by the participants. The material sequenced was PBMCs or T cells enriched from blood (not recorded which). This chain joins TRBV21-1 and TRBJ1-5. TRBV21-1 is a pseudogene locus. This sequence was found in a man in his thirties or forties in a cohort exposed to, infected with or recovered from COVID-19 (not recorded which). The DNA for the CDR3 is TGTGCCAGCAGCAAATGGGGGGGCCCCACAGGGCAGCCCCAGCATTTT. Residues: CASSKWGGPTGQPQHF.